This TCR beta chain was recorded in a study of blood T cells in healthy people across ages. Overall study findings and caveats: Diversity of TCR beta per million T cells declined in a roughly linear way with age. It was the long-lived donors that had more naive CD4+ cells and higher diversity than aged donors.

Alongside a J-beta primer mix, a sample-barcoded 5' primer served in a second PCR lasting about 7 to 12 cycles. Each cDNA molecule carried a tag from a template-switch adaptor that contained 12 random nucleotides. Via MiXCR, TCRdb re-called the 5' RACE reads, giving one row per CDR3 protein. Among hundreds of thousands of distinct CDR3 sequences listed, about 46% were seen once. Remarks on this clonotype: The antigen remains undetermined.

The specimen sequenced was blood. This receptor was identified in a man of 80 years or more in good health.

In DNA form, the CDR3 reads TGTGCCAGCAGCATACTAGCGGTTCAAAGCATTCAGTACTTC. Its translation is CASSILAVQSIQYF. This chain joins TRBV7-2 and TRBJ2-4, with 8 bases that match TRBD2. Per germline, CDR1 SGHTA and CDR2 FQGNSA. The V segment lost 5 bases and the J segment 9 bases; nucleotides outside the gene matches: 9. The CDR3 has 14 amino acids.